The source of this T cell receptor beta chain is a study of PD-L1 blockade in urothelial cancer (dated by TCRdb to 2016 to 2017). Turning to the overall study: Every patient began therapy in about 2014 and was given atezolizumab 1,200 mg intravenously every 3 weeks. Blood samples gave a median of 141,255 T cells and approximately 85,000 unique TCRs, with a median clonality of approximately 0.08. An exploratory multi-omic analysis was conducted of the somatic, immune and clinical correlates of response to PD-L1 blockade with atezolizumab in urothelial cancer. Patients had an ECOG performance status of 0 or 1 and had received between 0 and 3 prior chemotherapy regimens. Nine patients reached durable clinical benefit, while 20 to 25 patients did not. In the same patients, whole exome sequencing and RNA sequencing of pretreatment tumors were performed in addition to TCR sequencing. Blood samples were analyzed at 3 weeks after treatment start (second dose) and at 6 weeks after treatment start. TCR sequencing covered pretreatment tumor samples and matched, serially collected peripheral blood taken before and after atezolizumab treatment. Twenty-five of 29 patients were males with bladder-origin urothelial cancer, and 18 of 29 reported a prior smoking history. Some 30 patients had pretreatment blood TCR-seq, about 25 had at least one posttreatment blood collection, and about 25 had tumor TCR-seq. Durable clinical benefit meant progression-free survival longer than 6 months, and TCR features were also tested against progression-free and overall survival. What the authors observed across the whole study: Improved progression-free and overall survival was associated with having pretreatment peripheral blood TCR clonality below the median. Small sample size (n ≈ 30) and many exploratory analyses mean the results are intended to be hypothesis-generating. Greater expansion of tumor-associated TCR clones in peripheral blood 3 weeks after the start of treatment was observed in patients with durable benefit (n of about 20, p = 0.022).

V is cut back by 2 bases and J by 1 base, with 5 bases in the junction unmatched. The CDR3 covers 16 residues, taking in both the cysteine and the phenylalanine. The read is trimmed to its CDR3 DNA, 48 bases read in frame from base 1. In the germline V gene, CDR1 corresponds to ENHRY and CDR2 to SYGVKD. In regard to this clone: Its antigen is currently not known. There are no base qualities to consult, and no much larger clone falls within one base.

This sample's time point label indicates: pretreatment peripheral blood. A cohort of approximately 31 patients with locally advanced or metastatic urothelial carcinoma, treated at Memorial Sloan Kettering on a trial protocol, was included. Peripheral blood mononuclear cells were collected pretreatment and during treatment, with between 1 and 8 total time points per patient. The Qiagen DNeasy Blood extraction kit was used to purify genomic DNA from total PBMCs and tumor samples. PBMCs were collected pretreatment and during treatment and were isolated and stored as previously described. Synthetic TCR analog templates were spiked into each PCR to estimate absolute template abundance from read counts. TCRbeta CDR3 regions were amplified from genomic DNA with bias-controlled V and J gene primers using the immunoSEQ assay. Sequencing of rearranged TCRbeta segments was performed at approximately 20X coverage. The study's own analysis went as follows. Clustering was used to correct sequencing errors, and CDR3s were annotated against IMGT so that V, D and J genes could be assigned. Out-of-frame and stop-codon sequences were excluded, and only productive TCRbeta rearrangements were used in downstream analyses. Clonality was computed as one minus Shannon entropy normalized by the log of the number of unique productive sequences. Clones differing between time points or between blood and tumor were identified using Fisher's exact test with Benjamini-Hochberg correction, with an adjusted p below 0.01 applied as the threshold. TCRdb retrieved this table from immuneACCESS and kept in-frame rearrangements only. Not all clones are present; in checked studies, unresolved V genes account for under half, and no reason is known for the remainder. Clone size and V and J calls were adopted from that table, with D and trimming inferred from the DNA. The sample table lists tens of thousands of clones, roughly 85% of them with a count of one. The top ten clones comprise roughly 14% of the sample.

The receptor chain draws on TRBV10-3 and TRBJ1-5; 7 bases in the junction line up with TRBD1. Sequenced here: PBMCs, sampled around atezolizumab (anti-PD-L1) treatment. The origin of this receptor is a woman aged 55-69 years with urothelial cancer. The DNA sequence follows: TGTGCCATCAGTGAGGCGTCAGGGGGAAGCAATCAGCCCCAGCATTTT. Translation gives CAISEASGGSNQPQHF.